This TCR beta chain was obtained from a study of cytomegalovirus exposure and HLA in healthy donors. Study-level background: The platform used for the roughly 130 validation repertoires matched that of the approximately 710 first-cohort repertoires, a later analysis reported.

Assay: immunoSEQ multiplex PCR; the TCRdb copy retains only in-frame clones and omits some. Of more than 150,000 clones listed, 80% to 85% are singletons. V dropped 4 bases and J dropped 0; count of bases not matched to a gene: 6. Per germline, CDR1 KGHSH and CDR2 LQKENI. This CDR3 region has 16 residues. This clonotype originated in a woman aged 18-29 years in good health and CMV-seropositive. Sequencing input: PBMCs. The gene calls are TRBV18 and TRBJ1-3; 7 bases fit TRBD1. CDR3 coding DNA: TGTGCCAGCTCACGTCAGGGACAGACCTCTGGAAACACCATATATTTT. Translated, it gives CASSRQGQTSGNTIYF.